This TCR beta chain was retrieved from a study of T-cell memory formation after mild COVID-19. Deletions cut 0 bases from V and 5 bases from J, with 8 bases between. The CDR3 spans 14 residues. Germline CDR1 and CDR2: LGHNA and YSLEER. This clonotype was seen a handful of times. The target antigen is unknown. Findings and limits, study-wide: Clones contracting across day 15 to 85 had a balanced CD4/CD8 profile; later expanding clones leaned CD4+. Mainly in CM and EM were contracting CD4+ clones; CD8+ were in EMRA. Confirmation was lacking for SARS-CoV-2 specificity of second-wave clones that peaked on day 37.

TCRdb re-derived calls from the 5' RACE reads in MiXCR, one entry per CDR3 protein. The sample contains roughly 170,000 distinct CDR3 sequences, about a fifth of which appear only once. The sequence came from a man in his late teens or twenties who had mild COVID-19 (a few samples of this study predate the infection). Cell type and time point are not known. Material: PBMCs or a T cell subset sorted from them (not recorded which). V and J are TRBV4-3 and TRBJ2-1, with D perhaps matching TRBD1 (5 bases). The chain's CDR3 is CASSQEARDNEQFF. CDR3 bases: TGCGCCAGCAGCCAAGAAGCCAGGGACAATGAGCAGTTCTTC.